The clone carrying this TCR beta chain was seen ten or more times. What it recognizes is unknown. The data are from a study of T cells after yellow fever vaccination. Study results and limitations: Abundant bulk-population clonotypes could contaminate the FACS-sorted repertoires. Compared with primary, the secondary response was weaker and peaked at day 5, not 15. Clones from primary vaccination mostly reappeared after the booster (96% CD4, approximately 88% CD8).

Trimming took 5 bases from V and 1 from J, leaving 14 bases between them. Germline CDR1 is SGHAT and CDR2 is FQNNGV. The CDR3 is 15 amino acids. Via MiXCR, TCRdb re-called the 5' RACE reads, giving one row per CDR3 protein. The sample contains 100,000 to 150,000 distinct CDR3 sequences, nearly 7.5% of which appear only once. This receptor was identified in a man aged 18 to 29 who received the YFV17D yellow fever vaccine. V usage is TRBV11-2 and J usage is TRBJ1-2, with D uncertain. The sequencing here drew on CD4+ T cells sorted from PBMCs, taken 9 to 11 days after the first yellow fever vaccination. The CDR3 DNA is TGTGCCAGCAGCGCCGCGGCCTCCTTTAACTATGGCTACACCTTC. This gives the protein CASSAAASFNYGYTF.